Listed below are T cell receptor beta chains from one sample, sequenced in a study of control samples from healthy donors and cancer patients. TCRdb's table, derived via immunoSEQ multiplex PCR, lists solely in-frame clones and lacks some. The sample lists about 130,000 clones, about 90% seen once, with about 2.2% in the top ten. What was sequenced was blood. The receptors here all came from a woman aged 45-65 years in good health. Each CDR3 is given with its conserved first and last residue. A D gene is named only where the DNA matches it firmly.

v_gene,d_gene,j_gene,CDR3aa,CDR3nt
TRBV27,.,TRBJ1-1,CASSLSRNTEAFF,TGTGCCAGCAGTTTATCGCGGAACACTGAAGCTTTCTTT
TRBV5-1,.,TRBJ1-4,CASSLGDANEKLFF,TGCGCCAGCAGCTTGGGTGATGCTAATGAAAAACTGTTTTTT
TRBV11-2,.,TRBJ2-5,CASSSSTGHETQYF,TGTGCCAGCAGCTCATCAACAGGGCACGAGACCCAGTACTTC
TRBV11-2,.,TRBJ1-1,CASSLIAEAFF,TGTGCCAGCAGCTTAATCGCTGAAGCTTTCTTT
TRBV20-1,.,TRBJ2-5,CSAIRETQYF,TGCAGTGCTATCCGGGAGACCCAGTACTTC
TRBV5-1,TRBD1,TRBJ1-1,CASSLRGQGGTEAFF,TGCGCCAGCAGCCTCCGGGGACAGGGAGGCACTGAAGCTTTCTTT
TRBV24-1,TRBD2,TRBJ2-3,CATSDPGTSGTSTDTQYF,TGTGCCACCAGTGACCCCGGAACTAGCGGCACTAGCACAGATACGCAGTATTTT
TRBV7-9,.,TRBJ2-5,CASSLGLIGGGQETQYF,TGTGCCAGCAGCTTAGGGTTGATAGGTGGTGGCCAAGAGACCCAGTACTTC
TRBV28,.,TRBJ1-5,CASSPYTFNQPQHF,TGTGCCAGCAGTCCATACACCTTCAATCAGCCCCAGCATTTT
TRBV2,.,TRBJ1-3,CASIYGSGNTIYF,TGTGCCAGCATCTACGGATCTGGAAACACCATATATTTT